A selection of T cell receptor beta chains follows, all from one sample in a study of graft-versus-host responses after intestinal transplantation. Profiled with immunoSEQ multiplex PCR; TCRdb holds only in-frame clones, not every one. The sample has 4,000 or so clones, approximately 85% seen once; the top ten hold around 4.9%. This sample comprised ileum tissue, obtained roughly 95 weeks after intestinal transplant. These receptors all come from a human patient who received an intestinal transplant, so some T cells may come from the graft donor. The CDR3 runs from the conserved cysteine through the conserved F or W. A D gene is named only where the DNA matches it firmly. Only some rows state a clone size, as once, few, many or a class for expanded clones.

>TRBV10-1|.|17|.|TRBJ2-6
CASSESNFVSGANVLTF
TGCGCCAGCAGTGAGTCGAATTTTGTCTCTGGGGCCAACGTCCTGACTTTC
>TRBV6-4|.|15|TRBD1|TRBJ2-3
CASSSGQGATDTQYF
TGTGCCAGCAGTTCGGGACAGGGGGCTACAGATACGCAGTATTTT
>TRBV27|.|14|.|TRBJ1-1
CASSLDPKYTEAFF
TGTGCCAGCAGTTTGGATCCAAAATACACTGAAGCTTTCTTT
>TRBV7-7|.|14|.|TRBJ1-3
CASSLGGSGNTTYF
TGTGCCAGCAGCTTAGGAGGTAGTGGAAACACCACATATTTT
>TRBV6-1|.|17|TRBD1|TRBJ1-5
CASSEGRDSLGNQPQHF
TGTGCCAGCAGTGAAGGCCGGGACAGCCTAGGCAATCAGCCCCAGCATTTT
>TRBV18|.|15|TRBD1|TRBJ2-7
CASSFGQGAGDEQYF
TGTGCCAGCTCATTCGGGCAGGGGGCTGGAGACGAGCAGTACTTC
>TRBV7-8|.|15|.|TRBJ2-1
CASSPIWGSYNEQFF
TGTGCCAGCAGCCCGATTTGGGGGTCCTACAATGAGCAGTTCTTC
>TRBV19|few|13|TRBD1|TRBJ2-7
CASSTGSSYEQYF
TGTGCCAGTTCGACAGGGAGCTCCTACGAGCAGTACTTC
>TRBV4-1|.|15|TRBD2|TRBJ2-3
CASGGLAESTDTQYF
TGCGCCAGCGGAGGACTAGCGGAAAGCACAGATACGCAGTATTTT
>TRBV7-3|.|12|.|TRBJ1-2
CASSFSGFSYTF
TGTGCCAGCAGCTTCTCAGGTTTTAGCTACACCTTC
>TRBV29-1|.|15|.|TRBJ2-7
CSVEVEGDRSYEQYF
TGCAGCGTTGAGGTGGAGGGAGACAGGTCCTACGAGCAGTACTTC
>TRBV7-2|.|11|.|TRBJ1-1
CASSFGTEAFF
TGTGCCAGCAGCTTTGGCACTGAAGCTTTCTTT
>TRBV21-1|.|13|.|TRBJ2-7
CASSKQNPQEQYF
TGTGCCAGCAGCAAACAGAACCCTCAGGAGCAGTACTTC
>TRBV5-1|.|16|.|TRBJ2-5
CASSSGPGYSQETQYF
TGCGCCAGCAGCAGCGGGCCGGGATACAGCCAAGAGACCCAGTACTTC
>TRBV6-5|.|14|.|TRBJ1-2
CASSPIQQSYGYTF
TGTGCCAGCAGCCCCATACAACAGAGCTATGGCTACACCTTC
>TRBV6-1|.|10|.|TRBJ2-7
CASRTTERHF
TGTGCCAGCAGGACGACAGAACGGCACTTC
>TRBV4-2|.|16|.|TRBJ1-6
CASSLDLGSIGSPLHF
TGTGCCAGCAGCTTGGACCTAGGGAGTATTGGTTCACCCCTCCACTTT
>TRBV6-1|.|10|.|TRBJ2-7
CASSDREQYF
TGTGCCAGCAGTGATCGGGAGCAGTACTTC
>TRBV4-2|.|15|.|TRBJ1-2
CASSQDAGSNYGYTF
TGTGCCAGCAGCCAAGATGCCGGCTCGAACTATGGCTACACCTTC
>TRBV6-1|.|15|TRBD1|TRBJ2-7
CASSHTTGDPYEQYF
TGTGCCAGCAGTCATACGACAGGGGATCCCTACGAGCAGTACTTC
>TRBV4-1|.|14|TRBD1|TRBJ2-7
CASSQVIGQAEQYF
TGCGCCAGCAGCCAGGTTATCGGACAGGCAGAGCAGTACTTC
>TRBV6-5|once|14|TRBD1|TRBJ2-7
CASVSSGTAYEQYF
TGTGCCAGCGTATCCTCCGGGACAGCCTACGAGCAGTACTTC
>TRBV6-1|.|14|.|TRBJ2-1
CATRRGLTYNEQFF
TGTGCCACCAGACGGGGGCTAACCTACAATGAGCAGTTCTTC
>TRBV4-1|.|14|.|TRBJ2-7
CASRGYGVTDEQYF
TGCGCCAGCAGGGGGTACGGGGTCACCGACGAGCAGTACTTC
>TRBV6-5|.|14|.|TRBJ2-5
CASSYDREVKTQYF
TGTGCCAGCAGTTATGACAGGGAGGTAAAGACCCAGTACTTC
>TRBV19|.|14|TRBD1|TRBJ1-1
CASSKQGASTEAFF
TGTGCCAGTAGTAAACAGGGGGCGTCCACTGAAGCTTTCTTT
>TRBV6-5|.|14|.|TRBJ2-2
CASSLRGLDGELFF
TGTGCCAGCTCGTTACGGGGGTTGGACGGGGAGCTGTTTTTT
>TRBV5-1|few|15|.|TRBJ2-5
CASSLTQRVKETQYF
TGCGCCAGCAGCTTGACCCAAAGAGTGAAAGAGACCCAGTACTTC
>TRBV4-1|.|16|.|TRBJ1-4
CASSQGVGQGNEKLFF
TGCGCCAGCAGCCAAGGGGTCGGGCAGGGTAATGAAAAACTGTTTTTT
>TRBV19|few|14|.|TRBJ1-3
CASGWGISGNTIYF
TGTGCCAGTGGGTGGGGCATCTCTGGAAACACCATATATTTT
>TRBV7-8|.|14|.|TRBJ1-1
CASTHREMNTEAFF
TGTGCCAGCACCCACCGAGAAATGAACACTGAAGCTTTCTTT
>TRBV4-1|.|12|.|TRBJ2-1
CASSPGTNEQFF
TGCGCCAGCAGCCCCGGGACCAATGAGCAGTTCTTC
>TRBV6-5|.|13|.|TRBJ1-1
CASKGPGTTEAFF
TGTGCCAGCAAAGGACCGGGGACGACTGAAGCTTTCTTT
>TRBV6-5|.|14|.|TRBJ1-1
CASSYSTDVTEAFF
TGTGCCAGCAGTTACTCGACAGATGTCACTGAAGCTTTCTTT
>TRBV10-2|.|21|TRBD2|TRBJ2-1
CASSENDPLRLAGQKYNEQFF
TGCGCCAGCAGTGAGAATGACCCTCTGAGACTAGCGGGCCAAAAGTACAATGAGCAGTTCTTC
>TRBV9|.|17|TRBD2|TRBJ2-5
CASSAAGSGGAGETQYF
TGTGCCAGCAGCGCGGCTGGCAGCGGGGGGGCCGGGGAGACCCAGTACTTC
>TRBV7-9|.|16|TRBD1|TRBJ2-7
CASSLVLGQVSYEQYF
TGTGCCAGCAGCTTAGTGTTAGGACAGGTTTCCTACGAGCAGTACTTC
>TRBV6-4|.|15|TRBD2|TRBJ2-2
CASTKTSGLTGELFF
TGTGCCAGCACTAAGACTAGCGGACTCACCGGGGAGCTGTTTTTT
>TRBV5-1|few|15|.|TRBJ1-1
CASSLEPSGVTEAFF
TGCGCCAGCAGCTTGGAACCGTCGGGGGTTACTGAAGCTTTCTTT
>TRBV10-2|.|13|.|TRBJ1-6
CASTEHGLMLLHF
TGCGCCAGCACCGAACACGGACTAATGCTCCTCCACTTT
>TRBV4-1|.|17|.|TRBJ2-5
CASSQNPGTRSLRTQYF
TGCGCCAGCAGCCAAAACCCCGGGACAAGGTCCTTGAGGACCCAGTACTTC
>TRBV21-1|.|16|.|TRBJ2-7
CASSKARFRHTYEQYF
TGTGCCAGCAGCAAAGCGCGTTTTAGACACACTTACGAGCAGTACTTC
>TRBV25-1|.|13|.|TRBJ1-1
CASSEQGYTEAFF
TGTGCCAGCAGTGAACAGGGGTACACTGAAGCTTTCTTT
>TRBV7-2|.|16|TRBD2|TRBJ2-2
CASSETSGYSTGELFF
TGTGCCAGCAGCGAAACTAGCGGGTATAGCACCGGGGAGCTGTTTTTT
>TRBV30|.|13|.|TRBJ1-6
CAWSVRPQAPLHF
TGTGCCTGGAGTGTACGACCTCAGGCACCCCTCCACTTT
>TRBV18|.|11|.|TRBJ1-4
CASSPGEKLFF
TGTGCCAGCTCCCCAGGGGAAAAACTGTTTTTT
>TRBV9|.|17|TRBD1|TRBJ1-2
CASSPLSGAGGQYGYTF
TGTGCCAGCAGCCCTCTCTCGGGGGCAGGGGGACAGTATGGCTACACCTTC
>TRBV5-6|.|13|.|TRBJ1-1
CASSFQYHTEAFF
TGTGCCAGCAGCTTCCAATACCACACTGAAGCTTTCTTT
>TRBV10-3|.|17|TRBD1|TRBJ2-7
CAISERGQGAGVYEQYF
TGTGCCATCAGTGAAAGGGGTCAGGGGGCCGGGGTATACGAGCAGTACTTC
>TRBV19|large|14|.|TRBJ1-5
CASSIGEPNQPQHF
TGTGCCAGTAGTATCGGGGAGCCCAATCAGCCCCAGCATTTT
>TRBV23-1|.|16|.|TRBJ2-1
CASSQWEASSYNEQFF
TGCGCCAGCAGTCAATGGGAGGCCAGCTCCTACAATGAGCAGTTCTTC
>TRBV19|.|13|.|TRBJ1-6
CASSIMGNSPLHF
TGTGCCAGTAGTATAATGGGTAATTCACCCCTCCACTTT